A selection of T cell receptor beta chains follows, all from one sample in a study of breast tumors, draining lymph nodes, adjacent tissues. TCRdb re-derived calls from the multiplex PCR reads in MiXCR, one entry per CDR3 protein. The sample gives 45,000 or so distinct CDR3 sequences, 23% of which show up once; over 6.5% is in the top ten. Sequenced sample: breast tumor tissue. The receptors shown here come from a female donor with breast cancer. Some clones in this sample may be carry-over from other donors' samples. CDR3s include the opening cysteine and the closing phenylalanine or tryptophan. The D gene is left open where the match is weak. Size tells how often a clone was seen (once, few, many) or the class of an expanded clone, and some rows leave it out.

.	many	TRBJ2-3	TRBV12-3/TRBV12-4	TGTGCCAGCACCCTTTCCACAGATACGCAGTATTTT	CASTLSTDTQYF
.	few	TRBJ2-1	TRBV13	TGTGCCAGCAGCCCCCTGACAGGGTGGGGGGGCAATGAGCAGTTCTTC	CASSPLTGWGGNEQFF
.	many	TRBJ1-6	TRBV28	TGTGCCAGCAGTTTACCCACAAGCTATAATTCACCCCTCCACTTT	CASSLPTSYNSPLHF
TRBD1	many	TRBJ1-2	TRBV7-2	TGTGCCAGCAGCGGAACATCGGGACAGGGAAGATATAATGGCTACACCTTC	CASSGTSGQGRYNGYTF
TRBD1	.	TRBJ1-2	TRBV5-1	TGCGCCAGCAGCCCCAGGACAGGGGGCTATGGCTACACCTTC	CASSPRTGGYGYTF
.	.	TRBJ2-2	TRBV19	TGTGCCAGTAGTATGGGAGGGGGAATGAACACCGGGGAGCTGTTTTTT	CASSMGGGMNTGELFF
.	many	TRBJ2-3	TRBV5-1	TGCGCCAGCAGCTCGTACCCCGCAGATACGCAGTATTTT	CASSSYPADTQYF
TRBD1	many	TRBJ1-4	TRBV6-1	TGTGCCAGCAGCGCGGGACAGGGTGGGGAAAAACTGTTTTTT	CASSAGQGGEKLFF
.	many	TRBJ2-3	TRBV7-3	TGTGCCAGCAGCTTAATAGCAGCAGATACGCAGTATTTT	CASSLIAADTQYF
.	many	TRBJ2-3	TRBV4-1	TGCGCCAGCAGCCAAGATAACATGCAGCTAGGCACAGATACGCAGTATTTT	CASSQDNMQLGTDTQYF
TRBD1	.	TRBJ2-7	TRBV3-1	TGTGCCAGCAGCCTAGGGGACAGTTCCTACGAGCAGTACTTC	CASSLGDSSYEQYF
TRBD1	many	TRBJ1-4	TRBV19	TGTGCCAGTAGTAAGACAGGGACTAATGAAAAACTGTTTTTT	CASSKTGTNEKLFF
.	.	TRBJ1-1	TRBV19	TGTGCCAGTAGTATAGGACAATCCCGGCGGAACACTGAAGCTTTCTTT	CASSIGQSRRNTEAFF
TRBD2	.	TRBJ2-1	TRBV20-1	TGCAGTGCTAGGGTCCCCGGGACTAGCGGGGAGCAGTTCTTC	CSARVPGTSGEQFF
.	many	TRBJ1-2	TRBV2	TGTGCCAGCAGTGGGCAGGGTAGGTCTGGCTACACCTTC	CASSGQGRSGYTF
.	many	TRBJ1-2	TRBV6-5	TGTGCCAGCAGTTACTCCCTAAACGGGGTCTATGGCTACACCTTC	CASSYSLNGVYGYTF
TRBD1	many	TRBJ1-2	TRBV5-1	TGCGCCAGCAGCTTGGCCGGGACAGGGGCTCTCGGCTACACCTTC	CASSLAGTGALGYTF
.	many	TRBJ2-2	TRBV19	TGTGCCAGTAGTATAGCGGAGGGCGGGGAGCTGTTTTTT	CASSIAEGGELFF